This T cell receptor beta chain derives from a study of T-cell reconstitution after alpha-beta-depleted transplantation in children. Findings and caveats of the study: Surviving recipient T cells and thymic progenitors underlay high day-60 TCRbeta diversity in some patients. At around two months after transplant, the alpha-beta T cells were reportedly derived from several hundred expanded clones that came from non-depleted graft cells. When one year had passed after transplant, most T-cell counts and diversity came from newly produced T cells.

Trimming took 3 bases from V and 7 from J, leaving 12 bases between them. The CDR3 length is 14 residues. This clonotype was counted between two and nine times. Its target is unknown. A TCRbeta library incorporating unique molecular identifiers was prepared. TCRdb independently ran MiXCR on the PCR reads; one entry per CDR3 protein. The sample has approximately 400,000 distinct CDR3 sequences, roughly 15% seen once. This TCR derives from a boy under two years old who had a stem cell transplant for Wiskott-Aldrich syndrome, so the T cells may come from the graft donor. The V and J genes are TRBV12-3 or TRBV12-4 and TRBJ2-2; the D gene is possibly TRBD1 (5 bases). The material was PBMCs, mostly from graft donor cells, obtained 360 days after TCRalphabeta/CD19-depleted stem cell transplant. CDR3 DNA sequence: TGTGCCAGCAGTTTCCGCAGGGTGATCGGGGAGCTGTTTTTT. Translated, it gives CASSFRRVIGELFF.